A selection of T cell receptor beta chains follows, all from one sample in a study of blood T cell repertoires in COVID-19. Only in-frame clones appear in the TCRdb table, and some are missing; sequencing was by immunoSEQ multiplex PCR. The sample yields under 200,000 clones, about 87% seen once. Material: peripheral blood. Source of these receptors: a man between 35 and 55 years old with active or convalescent COVID-19. Both conserved end residues are part of each CDR3. The D gene is left open where the match is weak. Size values are once, few and many counts, or a class for expanded clones, and some rows have none.

J gene,D gene,V gene,clone size,CDR3 DNA,CDR3 protein
TRBJ1-4,TRBD1,TRBV4-2,NA,TGTGCCAGCAGCCGAGAGGGCCGGGACAGGAGTGCAACTAATGAAAAACTGTTTTTT,CASSREGRDRSATNEKLFF
TRBJ2-4,TRBD1,TRBV15,NA,TGTGCCACCAGCAGAGGCCCGCCAGGGGGCCCTTCGGTAGCCAAAAACATTCAGTACTTC,CATSRGPPGGPSVAKNIQYF
TRBJ1-1,TRBD1,TRBV6-5,NA,TGTGCCAGCAGCCGCCCGGGACAGGGAATGTCTGAAGCTTTCTTT,CASSRPGQGMSEAFF
TRBJ1-1,NA,TRBV29-1,NA,TGCAGCGTTGGCGGGTCCGGGACTGAAGCTTTCTTT,CSVGGSGTEAFF
TRBJ1-6,TRBD1,TRBV5-8,NA,TGTGCCAGCAGCTTGGCGGTTGGGACAGGAAATTCACCCCTCCACTTT,CASSLAVGTGNSPLHF
TRBJ1-4,TRBD1,TRBV7-9,NA,TGTGCCAGCAGCACGGGACAGGCGGATGAAAAACTGTTTTTT,CASSTGQADEKLFF
TRBJ2-2,NA,TRBV6-5,NA,TGTGCCAGCAACGAGCCAGGGGACACCGGGGAGCTGTTTTTT,CASNEPGDTGELFF
TRBJ1-2,TRBD1,TRBV9,few,TGTGCCAGCAGCGGGGGACAGGGGAATAGTGGTGGCTACACCTTC,CASSGGQGNSGGYTF
TRBJ1-5,TRBD1,TRBV5-4,NA,TGTGCCAGCAGCACCCAGGGGGTGAGTCAGCCCCAGCATTTT,CASSTQGVSQPQHF
TRBJ2-3,NA,TRBV27,few,TGTGCCAGCAGCCTACCGGGACTCGACACAGATACGCAGTATTTT,CASSLPGLDTDTQYF
TRBJ2-7,NA,TRBV7-9,NA,TGTGCCAGCAGCGCCTCGCTTGGGACGGGGGTGTCTGAGCAGTACTTC,CASSASLGTGVSEQYF
TRBJ1-6,NA,TRBV30,NA,TGTGCCTGGACAGGTCTACTTAATTCACCCCTCCACTTT,CAWTGLLNSPLHF
TRBJ2-1,TRBD2,TRBV6-2/TRBV6-3,NA,TGTGCCAGCAGTTACTCGCCTAGCGGGGGGTTTACCTACAATGAGCAGTTCTTC,CASSYSPSGGFTYNEQFF
TRBJ2-4,NA,TRBV6-1,NA,TGTGCCAGCAGTGAGGGCGGGGGCCGCGAAAACATTCAGTACTTC,CASSEGGGRENIQYF
TRBJ1-2,NA,TRBV11-2,NA,TGTGCCAGCAGCTTAGTAGGTTTCGGGTATGGCTACACCTTC,CASSLVGFGYGYTF
TRBJ2-5,NA,TRBV6-5,NA,TGTGCCAGCAGTTACTCGGGGGGAAGAGAGACCCAGTACTTC,CASSYSGGRETQYF
TRBJ1-1,NA,TRBV6-4,NA,TGTGCCAGCAGTGCAGTGGCGGGGGCGGGCACTGAAGCTTTCTTT,CASSAVAGAGTEAFF
TRBJ1-2,NA,TRBV7-2,NA,TGTGCCAGCAGCCCTGGTCCCTCCGGCTATGGCTACACCTTC,CASSPGPSGYGYTF
TRBJ1-6,TRBD1,TRBV9,NA,TGTGCCAGCAGCCCCGGGACAGGGGGCGATTCACCCCTCCACTTT,CASSPGTGGDSPLHF
TRBJ1-2,NA,TRBV7-9,NA,TGTGCCAGCAGCTTAGGGCAGGGCGGCTATGGCTACACCTTC,CASSLGQGGYGYTF
TRBJ2-7,TRBD2,TRBV2,once,TGTGCCAGCTGTCCCCGACTAGCTCCCTACGAGCAGTACTTC,CASCPRLAPYEQYF
TRBJ2-3,NA,TRBV11-2,NA,TGTGCCAGCAGCCCCCTCGTAGATACGCAGTATTTT,CASSPLVDTQYF
TRBJ1-1,NA,TRBV27,NA,TGTGCCAGCAGTTTAAAGGGAGGGGTGAACACTGAAGCTTTCTTT,CASSLKGGVNTEAFF
TRBJ1-2,TRBD1,TRBV4-3,NA,TGCGCCAGCAGCCATGACAGGGGAGGTGACTATGGCTACACCTTC,CASSHDRGGDYGYTF
TRBJ2-3,NA,TRBV3-1/TRBV3-2,NA,TGTGCCAGCAGCCTCCTCACAGATACGCAGTATTTT,CASSLLTDTQYF
TRBJ2-5,NA,TRBV5-4,NA,TGTGCCAGCAGCTCCCCAGGGCCGGGAGAGACCCAGTACTTC,CASSSPGPGETQYF
TRBJ1-1,NA,TRBV18,few,TGTGCCAGATCCCAGGGGATCAAGAACACTGAAGCTTTCTTT,CARSQGIKNTEAFF
TRBJ2-7,TRBD1,TRBV11-3,many,TGTGCCAGCAGCTCCGGGACAGGGGCTTACTACGAGCAGTACTTC,CASSSGTGAYYEQYF
TRBJ2-7,NA,TRBV3-1/TRBV3-2,once,TGTGCCAGCAGCCAAGATCTGTACGAGCAGTACTTC,CASSQDLYEQYF
TRBJ2-7,NA,TRBV5-5,NA,TGTGCCAGCAGTAACCATACCAGGGGCTCCTACGAGCAGTACTTC,CASSNHTRGSYEQYF
TRBJ1-1,NA,TRBV7-8,NA,TGTGCCAGCAGCGTAAACAGGGTACGGAACACTGAAGCTTTCTTT,CASSVNRVRNTEAFF
TRBJ2-2,TRBD1,TRBV9,NA,TGTGCCAGCAGCGTGGTAACAGGGGTGCCCGGGGAGCTGTTTTTT,CASSVVTGVPGELFF
TRBJ2-5,NA,TRBV2,NA,TGTGCCAGCAGCTGGCCCGGGGAGACCCAGTACTTC,CASSWPGETQYF
TRBJ1-3,NA,TRBV6-5,few,TGTGCCAGCAGTTCGTCTTTAGGAAACACCATATATTTT,CASSSSLGNTIYF
TRBJ1-1,TRBD1,TRBV28,NA,TGTGCCAGCAATGGAGGGACAGCGAACGAAGCTTTCTTT,CASNGGTANEAFF
TRBJ1-3,TRBD1,TRBV18,NA,TGTGCCAGCTCACCGGGACAGTACTCTGGAAACACCATATATTTT,CASSPGQYSGNTIYF
TRBJ1-5,NA,TRBV2,NA,TGTGCCAGCAGTGGAGATAGCAATCAGCCCCAGCATTTT,CASSGDSNQPQHF
TRBJ2-3,TRBD1,TRBV19,few,TGTGCCAGTAGATCCGCCGGGACAGGGGTGAGAGCAGATACGCAGTATTTT,CASRSAGTGVRADTQYF
TRBJ1-1,TRBD1,TRBV23-1,NA,TGCGCCAGCAAATCCGGGACAGGCCTGAACACTGAAGCTTTCTTT,CASKSGTGLNTEAFF
TRBJ2-7,NA,TRBV3-1/TRBV3-2,NA,TGTGCCAGCAGCCAAACAGGTGGCGAGCAGTACTTC,CASSQTGGEQYF
TRBJ1-6,TRBD1,TRBV30,NA,TGTGCCTGGAGTGTACGCAGGGGGGATAATTCACCCCTCCACTTT,CAWSVRRGDNSPLHF
TRBJ2-2,NA,TRBV4-1,once,TGCGCCAGCAGCCAAGATAAAGCAGGGGTCGGCACCGGGGAGCTGTTTTTT,CASSQDKAGVGTGELFF
TRBJ1-1,NA,TRBV13,NA,TGTGCCAGCAGCGTTACGGGCCCCGGGGGGACTGAAGCTTTCTTT,CASSVTGPGGTEAFF